These 3 T cell receptor beta chains share one sample of origin, sequenced in a study of read filtering for tumor transcriptome and immune sequencing. This library used roughly 400 ng RNA and molecular barcoded adaptors spanning alpha/delta and beta/gamma chains. Via MiXCR, TCRdb re-called the reads, giving one row per CDR3 protein. The repertoire consists of about 40,000 distinct CDR3 sequences, with 10% to 15% occurring once and the leading ten covering 30% to 45%. What was sequenced was a population of CD138-negative cells sorted from bone marrow. The receptor source for this set is a donor aged 40 or over with multiple myeloma.

This clonotype turned up a few times. One base away lies a much larger clone, so this may be a sequencing read error. The chain carries TRBV18 and TRBJ2-1; D possibly corresponds to TRBD2 (5 bases). Germline assignment: CDR1 KGHSH and CDR2 LQKENI. CDR3 size: 15 residues. The V gene lost 0 bases and the J gene lost 3 bases, with 9 bases spanning the gap. The CDR3 region is CASSPPGIGYNEQFF. The CDR3 bases are TGTGCCAGCTCACCACCCGGGATCGGCTACAATGAGCAGTTCTTC. The variable domain in full, completed from reference TRBV18 and TRBJ2-1, reads NAGVMQNPRHLVRRRGQEARLRCSPMKGHSHVYWYRQLPEEGLKFMVYLQKENIIDESGMPKERFSAEFPKEGPSILRIQQVVRGDSAAYFCASSPPGIGYNEQFFGPGTRLTVL.

Many counts were recorded for this clonotype. DNA of the CDR3: TGTGCCGGGGGTGAACAAGTCGGTGCTGAGCAGTTCTTC. It translates to CAGGEQVGAEQFF. This chain uses TRBV2 with TRBJ2-1, with D possibly called TRBD1 or TRBD2 (5 bases each). Germline-derived CDR1 and CDR2 are SNHLY and FYNNEI. V lost 11 bases, J lost 9 bases, and 20 bases lay in between. The CDR3 extends over 13 amino acids.

Ten or more counts support this clonotype. In nucleotides, the CDR3 is TGTGCCAGCACCGGGACTAGCGGGGTCACCGGGGAGCTGTTTTTT. Translated, it gives CASTGTSGVTGELFF. The gene calls are TRBV9 and TRBJ2-2, with 13 nucleotides matching TRBD2. The CDR3 runs 15 residues. V was pared by 6 bases and J by 4 bases, with 3 bases of the junction left unmatched. Germline CDR1 reads SGDLS; CDR2 reads YYNGEE.